One sample yielded the 10 T cell receptor beta chains listed below, sequenced in a study of cytomegalovirus exposure and HLA in healthy donors. It was with 60 Vbeta and 13 Jbeta primers that the PCR ran. Clones were read by immunoSEQ multiplex PCR, and TCRdb kept only the in-frame ones, dropping some. This table has some 200,000 clones, approximately 70% appearing once. Sequences were obtained from PBMCs. These receptors originate from a woman aged 25 to 39 in good health and CMV-seronegative.

The rearrangement links TRBV28 to TRBJ2-7; TRBD1 agrees at 7 bases. CDR3 length equals 15 residues. Germline CDR1 MDHEN, CDR2 SYDVKM. V shed 4 bases and J 3 bases; nucleotides not matched to a gene: 9. The chain's CDR3 is CASSYRDRELYEQYF. CDR3 nucleotide sequence: TGTGCCAGCAGTTACCGAGACAGGGAGCTCTACGAGCAGTACTTC.

The chain combines TRBV11-2 with TRBJ2-3; tentative D call: TRBD1 (6 bases). The length of the CDR3 is 18 residues. Germline values: CDR1 SGHAT, CDR2 FQNNGV. V shed 0 bases and J shed 2 bases, with 18 bases lying between them. CDR3 nucleotide sequence: TGTGCCAGCAGCTTAGATTCCCTGGAGACAGGCCCCACAGATACGCAGTATTTT. It translates to CASSLDSLETGPTDTQYF.

The rearrangement links TRBV5-6 to TRBJ2-7; perhaps TRBD1 as D (6 bases). V was pared by 0 bases and J by 5 bases, with 12 bases between. Germline CDR1 SGHDT, CDR2 YYEEEE. This CDR3 spans 14 amino acids. The CDR3 nucleotides read TGTGCCAGCAGCTTGGTTGGCAGGGGAAACGAGCAGTACTTC. As protein: CASSLVGRGNEQYF.

This chain joins TRBV7-9 and TRBJ2-7; unclear D gene. Germline CDR1 and CDR2: SEHNR and FQNEAQ (reference sequence). Trimming took off 5 bases at V and 4 bases at J, with 9 bases between the two ends. The CDR3 extends over 12 amino acids. The CDR3 here is CASSRQGYEQYF. The CDR3 bases are TGTGCCAGCAGCCGACAAGGATACGAGCAGTACTTC.

The chain carries TRBV6-4 and TRBJ2-1; TRBD1 is a possible D gene (6 bases). The CDR3 sequence is 15 residues long. The V and J ends lost 0 bases and 9 bases respectively, with 15 bases between them. CDR1 and CDR2 from the germline V gene are MRHNA and SNTAGT. In nucleotides, the CDR3 is TGTGCCAGCAGTGACTCAACCGGCCCAGGGGTTGAGCAGTTCTTC. It is translated as CASSDSTGPGVEQFF.

V gene TRBV11-2 combines with J gene TRBJ2-7; D is perhaps TRBD1 (5 bases). In germline, CDR1 is SGHAT, CDR2 FQNNGV. This CDR3 has 16 residues. The V end was cut by 1 base, the J end by 0 bases, with 13 bases between. The CDR3 DNA reads TGTGCCAGCAGCTTAGGGTCCAGGGCACACTCCTACGAGCAGTACTTC. It encodes CASSLGSRAHSYEQYF. The entire variable domain, with the rest obtained from reference TRBV11-2 and TRBJ2-7, is as follows: EAGVAQSPRYKIIEKRQSVAFWCNPISGHATLYWYQQILGQGPKLLIQFQNNGVVDDSQLPKDRFSAERLKGVDSTLKIQPAKLEDSAVYLCASSLGSRAHSYEQYFGPGTRLTVT.

The V gene is TRBV13, the J gene TRBJ2-3; no reliable D call. The CDR3 has 13 residues. Germline-derived CDR1 and CDR2 are PRHDT and FYEKMQ (reference sequence). Trimming removed 3 bases at V and 2 bases at J, with 6 bases between. In DNA, the CDR3 is TGTGCCAGCAGCTTGGAGTTCACAGATACGCAGTATTTT. Protein: CASSLEFTDTQYF. The entire variable domain, with the rest obtained from reference TRBV13 and TRBJ2-3, is as follows: AAGVIQSPRHLIKEKRETATLKCYPIPRHDTVYWYQQGPGQDPQFLISFYEKMQSDKGSIPDRFSAQQFSDYHSELNMSSLELGDSALYFCASSLEFTDTQYFGPGTRLTVL.

V usage is TRBV4-1 and J usage is TRBJ1-5; tentatively, D is TRBD1 (5 bases). CDR1 MGHRA and CDR2 YSYEKL come from the germline V gene. This CDR3 comprises 14 residues. The germline V and J ends were trimmed by 4 bases and 9 bases, with 16 bases remaining between them. The CDR3 reads CASSLDRAQGPQHF. In DNA form, the CDR3 reads TGCGCCAGCAGCCTTGACCGGGCCCAGGGGCCCCAGCATTTT.

This clone came up once. The chain recombines TRBV5-1 with TRBJ1-4; D remains ambiguous. Trimming left V 3 bases short and J 2 bases short, with 11 bases between. The CDR3 covers 15 residues. Per germline, CDR1 SGHRS and CDR2 YFSETQ. The CDR3 DNA follows: TGCGCCAGCAGCTCTTCAGAATTCACTAATGAAAAACTGTTTTTT. This translates into CASSSSEFTNEKLFF.

By sample fraction, this clone is medium-sized. The chain uses TRBV6-1 and TRBJ2-3; 10 bases are shared with TRBD2. The V segment lost 2 bases and the J segment 2 bases; nucleotides outside the gene matches: 4. Germline assignment: CDR1 MNHNS and CDR2 SASEGT. The CDR3 spans 16 residues. CDR3 coding DNA: TGTGCCAGCAGTGAAAGTAGCGGGGGGTTCACAGATACGCAGTATTTT. Residues: CASSESSGGFTDTQYF.